The clone carrying this TCR beta chain was detected a few times. The target antigen is unknown. The sample originates from a study of shared clonotypes between healthy human individuals. Study-wide findings and caveats: An anticipated effect of sequencing depth on clonotype sharing among donors was recognized.

CD45RO-negative CD8 cells positively selected for CCR7 made up the naive population, which excluded terminally differentiated effector memory CD45RA+ cells. CDR3 length equals 14 residues. The germline gives CDR1 MNHEY, CDR2 SMNVEV (reference sequence). Trimming took 10 bases from V and 1 from J, leaving 16 bases between them. Measured with immunoSEQ multiplex PCR; TCRdb has only the in-frame clones, and not every one. The sample yields a few million clones, 93% seen once. The receptor's source is a man younger than 30 in good health. Some clones in this sample may be carry-over from other donors' samples. The V and J genes are TRBV27 and TRBJ1-1; D may be TRBD1 (5 bases). Material: naive CD8+ T cells from PBMCs. CDR3: CAIRPGRTNTEAFF. The CDR3 nucleotides read TGTGCCATCCGCCCGGGGCGGACGAACACTGAAGCTTTCTTT.